This TCR beta chain is drawn from a study of blood T cell repertoires in COVID-19. Study background: Spain, Italy and the United States supplied samples that represented acute and convalescent COVID-19. The cDNA or gDNA used as material had been derived from T cells, B-cell-depleted T cells, or PBMCs.

There are 16 residues in the CDR3. Original analysis: Amplification from reference gene primers served as the basis for estimated nucleated cell counts. TCRdb keeps only in-frame clones here, not all; method: immunoSEQ multiplex PCR. That table is the source of V, J and clone size, and D and trimming were worked out from the DNA. The sample yields about 130,000 clones, 78% seen once. The genes are TRBV21-1 and TRBJ2-4; the D segment call TRBD1 is taken from the table without a DNA check. TRBV21-1 is classified as a pseudogene. Sequencing input: peripheral blood. The origin of this receptor is a man aged 55 to 70 who had recovered from COVID-19. This CDR3 reads CASSATQGAAKNIQYF. The CDR3 DNA sequence: TGTGCCAGCTCGGCTACACAGGGGGCGGCCAAAAACATTCAGTACTTC.